This T cell receptor (beta chain) was retrieved from a study of shared clonotypes between healthy human individuals. Study-wide results and caveats: Deeper or shallower sequencing was expected to change how clonotypes are shared among donors.

Cells designated naive CD8 were CD45RO-negative and were positively selected for CCR7, with terminally differentiated effector memory CD45RA+ cells excluded. Method: immunoSEQ multiplex PCR; TCRdb's copy keeps in-frame clones and lacks some. The sample lists over 2,000,000 clones, 93% occurring once. The V gene end was trimmed by 1 base and the J gene end by 3 bases; junction bases not matched to a gene: 7. The germline V gene has CDR1 SGHDN and CDR2 FVKESK. This CDR3 has 16 residues. With regard to this clone: As yet, its antigen is unknown.

This sequence was found in a man aged 18 to 29 in good health. Some clones in this sample may be carry-over from other donors' samples. Sequencing was done on a sample of naive CD8+ T cells from PBMCs. The chain is built from TRBV14 and TRBJ1-1; TRBD1 aligns across 8 bases. This CDR3 reads CASSQVRQGIDTEAFF. In nucleotides, the CDR3 is TGTGCCAGCAGCCAAGTTAGACAGGGGATCGACACTGAAGCTTTCTTT.